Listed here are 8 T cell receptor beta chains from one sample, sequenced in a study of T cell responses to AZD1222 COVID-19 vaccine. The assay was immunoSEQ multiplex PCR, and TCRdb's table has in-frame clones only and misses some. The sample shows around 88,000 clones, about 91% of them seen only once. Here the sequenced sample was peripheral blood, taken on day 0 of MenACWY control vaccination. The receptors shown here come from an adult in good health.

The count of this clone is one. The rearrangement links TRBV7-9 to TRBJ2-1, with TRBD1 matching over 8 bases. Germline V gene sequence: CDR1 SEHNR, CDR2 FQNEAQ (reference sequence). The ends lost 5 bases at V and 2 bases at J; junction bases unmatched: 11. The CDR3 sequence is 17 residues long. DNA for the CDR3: TGTGCCAGCAGCACTACTCCAGGGGGCCCCACCTACAATGAGCAGTTCTTC. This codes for CASSTTPGGPTYNEQFF.

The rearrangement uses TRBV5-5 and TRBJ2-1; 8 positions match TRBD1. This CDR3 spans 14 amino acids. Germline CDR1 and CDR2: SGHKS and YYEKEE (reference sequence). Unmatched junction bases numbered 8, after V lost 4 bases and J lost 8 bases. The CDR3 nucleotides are TGTGCCAGCAGCACTACGGACAGGGCCCATGAGCAGTTCTTC. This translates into CASSTTDRAHEQFF.

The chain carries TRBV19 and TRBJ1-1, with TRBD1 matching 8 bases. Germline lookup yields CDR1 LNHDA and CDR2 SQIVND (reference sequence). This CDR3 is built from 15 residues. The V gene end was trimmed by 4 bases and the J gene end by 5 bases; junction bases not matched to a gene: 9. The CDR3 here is CASSKQGEWKTEAFF. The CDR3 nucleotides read TGTGCCAGTAGTAAACAGGGGGAGTGGAAAACTGAAGCTTTCTTT. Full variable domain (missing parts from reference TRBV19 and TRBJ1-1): DGGITQSPKYLFRKEGQNVTLSCEQNLNHDAMYWYRQDPGQGLRLIYYSQIVNDFQKGDIAEGYSVSREKKESFPLTVTSAQKNPTAFYLCASSKQGEWKTEAFFGQGTRLTVV.

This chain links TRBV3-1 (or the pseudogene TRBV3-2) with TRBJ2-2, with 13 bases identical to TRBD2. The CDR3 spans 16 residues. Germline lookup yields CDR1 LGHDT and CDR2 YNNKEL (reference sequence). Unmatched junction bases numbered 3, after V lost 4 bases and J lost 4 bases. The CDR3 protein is CASSRTSGGSTGELFF. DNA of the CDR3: TGTGCCAGCAGCCGGACTAGCGGGGGTAGCACCGGGGAGCTGTTTTTT.

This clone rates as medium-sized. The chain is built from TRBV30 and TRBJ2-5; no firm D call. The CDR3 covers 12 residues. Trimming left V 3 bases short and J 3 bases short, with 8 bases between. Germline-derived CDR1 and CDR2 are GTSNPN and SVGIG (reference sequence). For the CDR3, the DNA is TGTGCCTGGAGGGGGTTGGAAGAGACCCAGTACTTC. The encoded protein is CAWRGLEETQYF. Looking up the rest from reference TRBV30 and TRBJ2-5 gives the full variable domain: SQTIHQWPATLVQPVGSPLSLECTVEGTSNPNLYWYRQAAGRGLQLLFYSVGIGQISSEVPQNLSASRPQDRQFILSSKKLLLSDSGFYLCAWRGLEETQYFGPGTRLLVL.

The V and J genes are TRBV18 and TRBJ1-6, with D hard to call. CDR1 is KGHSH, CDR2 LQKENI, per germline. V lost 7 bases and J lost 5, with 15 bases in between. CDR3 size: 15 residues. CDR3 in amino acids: CASLASRSNNSPLHF. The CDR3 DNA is TGTGCCAGCTTAGCTAGCCGTTCCAATAATTCACCCCTCCACTTT.

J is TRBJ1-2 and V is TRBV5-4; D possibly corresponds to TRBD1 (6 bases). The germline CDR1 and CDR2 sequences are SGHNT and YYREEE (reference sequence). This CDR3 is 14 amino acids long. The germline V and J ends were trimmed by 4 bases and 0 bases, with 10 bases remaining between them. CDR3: CASSGGQANYGYTF. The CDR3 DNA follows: TGTGCCAGCAGCGGGGGACAAGCTAACTATGGCTACACCTTC.

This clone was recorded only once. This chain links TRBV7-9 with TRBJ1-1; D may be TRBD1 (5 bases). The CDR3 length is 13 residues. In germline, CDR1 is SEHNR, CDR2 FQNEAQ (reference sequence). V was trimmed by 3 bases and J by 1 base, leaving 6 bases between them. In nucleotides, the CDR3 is TGTGCCAGCAGCTTCGGGGGGAACACTGAAGCTTTCTTT. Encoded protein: CASSFGGNTEAFF.